A single sample gave rise to the 28 T cell receptor beta chains below, sequenced in a study of cytomegalovirus exposure and HLA in healthy donors. 60 Vbeta and 13 Jbeta primers were used in PCR. Produced via immunoSEQ multiplex PCR; TCRdb's table is partial and in-frame only. The table has around 130,000 clones, over 6.5% seen once. The sequencing input was PBMCs. The receptors derive from a woman aged 40 to 55 in good health and CMV-seropositive.

Points on this clone: This sample includes further DNA sequences coding for the same CDR3. The rearrangement links TRBV5-1 to TRBJ1-1; 7 bases line up with TRBD1. There are 14 residues in the CDR3. In germline, CDR1 is SGHRS, CDR2 YFSETQ. Trimming at V came to 0 bases and at J to 5 bases, leaving 4 bases not matched to a gene. CDR3: CASSLGQGGTEAFF. In DNA form, the CDR3 reads TGCGCCAGCAGCTTGGGACAGGGTGGGACTGAAGCTTTCTTT.

This clone occurred a few times. The CDR3 region is CASSLGTANTEAFF. In DNA, the CDR3 is TGTGCCAGCAGCTTAGGGACAGCGAACACTGAAGCTTTCTTT. The chain is built from TRBV7-3 and TRBJ1-1; 7 bases align to TRBD1. This CDR3 is built from 14 residues. Trimming at V came to 2 bases and at J to 1 base, leaving 1 base not matched to a gene. Per germline, CDR1 SGHTA and CDR2 FQGTGA.

The chain joins TRBV7-9 to TRBJ2-2; a weak D match, TRBD2 (6 bases). CDR3 length: 14 amino acids. Germline loops: CDR1 SEHNR, CDR2 FQNEAQ (reference sequence). Between the trimmed V and J ends, which lost 6 bases and 5 bases, there was a span of 13 bases. In DNA form, the CDR3 reads TGTGCCAGCAGTGTGGCGGGACGAACCGGGGAGCTGTTTTTT. This codes for CASSVAGRTGELFF.

In this sample, this clone turned up a few times. V gene TRBV5-4 combines with J gene TRBJ2-3; a possible D gene is TRBD2 (6 bases). The V gene lost 2 bases and the J gene lost 4 bases, with 14 bases spanning the gap. Germline lookup yields CDR1 SGHNT and CDR2 YYREEE (reference sequence). The CDR3 is 15 amino acids. The CDR3 region has the DNA TGTGCCAGCAGCTTTTGGGTGCGGGGTGCAGATACGCAGTATTTT. The encoded protein is CASSFWVRGADTQYF.

This clone has just a few counts. V gene TRBV19 combines with J gene TRBJ1-2, with D maybe TRBD1 (6 bases). Germline V gives CDR1 LNHDA, CDR2 SQIVND (reference sequence). CDR3 size: 15 residues. V lost 7 bases and J 0 bases, leaving 15 bases between the germline ends. The DNA for the CDR3 is TGTGCCAGTACCCAACAGGGTCAAGCTAACTATGGCTACACCTTC. It yields the protein CASTQQGQANYGYTF.

A word on this clone: This CDR3 fails to terminate in the conserved phenylalanine or tryptophan, so it likely reflects a read error. The chain links TRBV19 to TRBJ1-1; D remains unclear. V was pared by 7 bases and J by 5 bases, with 17 bases between. CDR1 LNHDA and CDR2 SQIVND come from the germline V gene (reference sequence). CDR3 length: 14 residues. The DNA for the CDR3 is TGTGCCAGTACCCCAGGCGGAGGCCGTACTGAAGCTTTCGTT. It codes for CASTPGGGRTEAFV.

In this sample, this clone turned up a few times. The chain uses TRBV7-8 and TRBJ2-5, with TRBD2 as a possible D gene (5 bases). Germline lookup yields CDR1 SGHVS and CDR2 FQNEAQ. V was cut by 3 bases and J by 1 base, with 18 bases left in between. The CDR3 has 17 residues. CDR3 region: CASSLDQAIGVQETQYF. In DNA, the CDR3 is TGTGCCAGCAGCTTGGATCAGGCGATCGGGGTCCAAGAGACCCAGTACTTC. The variable domain in full, with the rest retrieved from reference TRBV7-8 and TRBJ2-5, is GAGVSQSPRYKVAKRGQDVALRCDPISGHVSLFWYQQALGQGPEFLTYFQNEAQLDKSGLPSDRFFAERPEGSVSTLKIQRTQQEDSAVYLCASSLDQAIGVQETQYFGPGTRLLVL.

This chain uses TRBV2 with TRBJ2-7; D ambiguous. The CDR3 has 11 amino acids. CDR1 is SNHLY and CDR2 is FYNNEI in the germline V gene. Trimming took 6 bases from V and 4 from J, leaving 7 bases between them. The CDR3: CASSPGYEQYF. CDR3 in DNA: TGTGCCAGCAGCCCCGGTTACGAGCAGTACTTC.

This chain links TRBV5-1 with TRBJ2-1, with TRBD2 matching over 10 bases. This CDR3 comprises 14 residues. The germline V gene has CDR1 SGHRS and CDR2 YFSETQ. V dropped 5 bases and J dropped 7; count of bases not matched to a gene: 6. The CDR3 nucleotides read TGCGCCAGCAGTAGGACTAGCGGCGAGAATGAGCAGTTCTTC. This encodes CASSRTSGENEQFF.

This clone was picked up a small number of times. The chain has TRBV30 and TRBJ1-1, with D possibly matching TRBD1 (5 bases). Deletions cut 6 bases from V and 0 bases from J, with 17 bases between. The CDR3 runs 15 residues. CDR1 is GTSNPN, CDR2 SVGIG, per germline (reference sequence). For the CDR3, the DNA is TGTGCCTGCCACAGGCAGGGTGGCCTGAACACTGAAGCTTTCTTT. It yields the protein CACHRQGGLNTEAFF.

There are a few counts of this clone. The chain recombines TRBV2 with TRBJ2-3; TRBD2 aligns across 14 bases. The CDR3 is made up of 14 amino acids. Germline CDR1 SNHLY, CDR2 FYNNEI. J lost 8 bases, V lost 7 bases, and 5 bases had no gene match. In DNA, the CDR3 is TGTGCCAGCACCTGGGGGACTAGCGGGGGTACGCAGTATTTT. Translation: CASTWGTSGGTQYF.

This clone was seen only a few times. The rearrangement joins TRBV2 to TRBJ2-7, with a weak D call TRBD2 (5 bases). This CDR3 is built from 14 residues. Germline V lookup: CDR1 SNHLY, CDR2 FYNNEI. The V gene lost 7 bases and the J gene lost 0 bases, with 13 bases spanning the gap. This chain's CDR3 is CASISGFSSYEQYF. CDR3 in DNA: TGTGCCAGCATTTCGGGGTTCTCCTCCTACGAGCAGTACTTC.

This clone turned up a few times. The CDR3 does not end in the conserved phenylalanine or tryptophan, so this is likely a read error. The V and J genes are TRBV6-6 and TRBJ2-3; D uncertain. Germline loops: CDR1 MNHNY, CDR2 SVGAGI (reference sequence). The CDR3 spans 15 residues. The V and J ends lost 0 bases and 0 bases respectively, with 7 bases between them. The CDR3 reads CASSYSYTSTDTQYV. CDR3 sequence (DNA): TGTGCCAGCAGTTACTCCTATACGAGCACAGATACGCAGTATGTT.

This chain links TRBV5-1 with TRBJ2-2, with 9 bases identical to TRBD1. The germline CDR1 and CDR2 sequences are SGHRS and YFSETQ. The CDR3 loop spans 17 amino acids. J was trimmed by 4 bases and V by 1 base; bases with no gene match: 8. Here the CDR3 DNA reads TGCGCCAGCAGCTTGCTCCCGGGACAGGGTAGCACCGGGGAGCTGTTTTTT. It specifies CASSLLPGQGSTGELFF.

The chain is built from TRBV5-1 and TRBJ1-2; 7 bases line up with TRBD1. Germline CDR1 SGHRS, CDR2 YFSETQ. The J segment lost 3 bases and the V segment lost 0 bases, leaving 5 bases of the junction unmatched. The CDR3 contains 15 residues. CDR3 region: CASSLDRGSYYGYTF. CDR3 bases: TGCGCCAGCAGCTTGGACAGGGGAAGTTACTATGGCTACACCTTC.

This clone was detected only a few times. V usage is TRBV7-6 and J usage is TRBJ1-1; D perhaps matches TRBD1 (6 bases). The CDR3 is made up of 14 amino acids. Germline values: CDR1 SGHVS, CDR2 FNYEAQ. Trimming stripped 5 bases from V and 3 bases from J, with 13 bases between. The CDR3 DNA follows: TGTGCCAGCAGCCCCCCCCCAGGGGACACTGAAGCTTTCTTT. Amino acid sequence: CASSPPPGDTEAFF.

The gene calls are TRBV30 and TRBJ1-6, with D possibly TRBD1 on 5 matching bases. Germline CDR1 GTSNPN, CDR2 SVGIG (reference sequence). This CDR3 spans 14 amino acids. The germline V and J ends were trimmed by 0 bases and 7 bases, with 10 bases remaining between them. The CDR3 bases are TGTGCCTGGAGTGTATACGGGGGGAATTCACCCCTCCACTTT. The encoded protein is CAWSVYGGNSPLHF.

This clone turned up a few times. The junction shows a germline mismatch at one end, possibly a read error. The rearrangement links TRBV28 to TRBJ2-3; 8 bases align to TRBD2. CDR1 is MDHEN and CDR2 is SYDVKM in the germline V gene. The CDR3 has 16 amino acids. In DNA, the CDR3 is TGTGCCAGTAGTTTTCCCGGGACTAGGGGACTAGGTACGCAGTATTTT. This translates into CASSFPGTRGLGTQYF.

The chain employs TRBV7-8 and TRBJ2-7, with 10 bases lining up with TRBD1. The CDR3 loop spans 14 amino acids. CDR1 is SGHVS and CDR2 is FQNEAQ in the germline V gene. Trimming at V came to 5 bases and at J to 3 bases, leaving 4 bases not matched to a gene. This CDR3 is CASSLGQGVYEQYF. The CDR3 coding sequence is TGTGCCAGCAGCCTTGGACAGGGGGTCTACGAGCAGTACTTC.

This clone has more than one count but fewer than ten. The V and J genes are TRBV28 and TRBJ1-5; tentative D call: TRBD1 (6 bases). CDR3 length equals 16 residues. The germline V and J ends were trimmed by 6 bases and 2 bases, with 17 bases remaining between them. Per the germline V gene, CDR1 is MDHEN and CDR2 is SYDVKM. CDR3 loop: CASSRQGQTRNQPQHF. CDR3 bases: TGTGCCAGCAGCAGACAAGGACAGACTCGCAATCAGCCCCAGCATTTT.

V is TRBV2 and J is TRBJ1-1, with a tentative D call TRBD1 (5 bases). In germline, CDR1 is SNHLY, CDR2 FYNNEI. V was trimmed by 6 bases and J by 1 base, leaving 9 bases between them. The CDR3 covers 13 residues. The CDR3, as DNA: TGTGCCAGCAGGCGGGGGGAGAACACTGAAGCTTTCTTT. This sequence encodes CASRRGENTEAFF.

This clone was found many times. The chain employs TRBV29-1 and TRBJ2-7, with 7 bases that match TRBD1. J was trimmed by 6 bases and V by 0 bases; bases with no gene match: 5. The CDR3 has 13 residues. Germline V gives CDR1 SQVTM, CDR2 ANQGSEA. CDR3 region: CSVEDPDRAEQYF. CDR3 bases: TGCAGCGTTGAAGACCCCGACAGGGCCGAGCAGTACTTC.

The chain uses TRBV7-6 and TRBJ2-3; 9 positions match TRBD2. Germline-derived CDR1 and CDR2 are SGHVS and FNYEAQ. The V and J ends lost 5 bases and 6 bases, in that order; junction bases with no gene match: 12. The CDR3 is 16 amino acids. CDR3 sequence: CASSLFSGGGVDTQYF. CDR3 bases: TGTGCCAGCAGCCTGTTCTCGGGCGGGGGGGTTGATACGCAGTATTTT.

The chain uses TRBV6-5 and TRBJ2-1; the match to TRBD2 covers 8 bases. Germline V gives CDR1 MNHEY, CDR2 SVGAGI. This CDR3 has 14 residues. With 4 bases clipped from V and 4 bases from J, the junction kept 3 bases outside the gene matches. The CDR3 DNA reads TGTGCCAGCAGTTTAGCGGGACCTTACAATGAGCAGTTCTTC. The encoded protein is CASSLAGPYNEQFF.

The V gene is TRBV6-6, the J gene TRBJ2-7, with TRBD1 identical over 7 bases. After removal of 4 bases from V and 2 bases from J, the junction contained 5 bases not matched to a gene. The germline V gene encodes CDR1 MNHNY and CDR2 SVGAGI (reference sequence). The CDR3 covers 14 residues. The CDR3 DNA reads TGTGCCAGCAGTTCCCCCGGACAGGCCTACGAGCAGTACTTC. It is translated as CASSSPGQAYEQYF.

This clone was found a few times. CDR3 residues: CASSLKALQDEQYF. CDR3 nucleotide sequence: TGCGCCAGCAGCTTAAAGGCCCTTCAGGACGAGCAGTACTTC. The chain carries TRBV5-1 and TRBJ2-7; D remains unclear. The CDR3 is 14 residues long. V shed 2 bases and J shed 5 bases, with 14 bases lying between them. Germline V CDR1 and CDR2: SGHRS, YFSETQ.

The V gene is TRBV18, the J gene TRBJ2-1; the D gene is possibly TRBD2 (5 bases). CDR1 is KGHSH, CDR2 LQKENI, per germline. The V end was cut by 2 bases, the J end by 4 bases, with 6 bases between. The CDR3 runs to 13 residues. The CDR3 sequence is CASSPGGYNEQFF. The CDR3 coding sequence is TGTGCCAGCTCACCAGGAGGTTACAATGAGCAGTTCTTC.

The chain links TRBV6-4 to TRBJ2-1, with TRBD2 matching over 9 bases. The trim removed 0 bases at V and 7 bases at J, leaving 7 bases unmatched. This CDR3 contains 16 residues. Germline assignment: CDR1 MRHNA and CDR2 SNTAGT. This CDR3 reads CASSDSGGGEANEQFF. The CDR3 nucleotides are TGTGCCAGCAGTGACTCTGGCGGGGGGGAAGCAAATGAGCAGTTCTTC.